This TCR beta chain was sequenced in a study of response to subunit inactivated influenza vaccine. Study findings and constraints: Authors suggested each seasonal flu vaccination may recruit only limited numbers of new T cells.

Each CDR3 protein gets one entry after TCRdb re-called the RT-PCR reads with MiXCR. The repertoire consists of about 530,000 distinct CDR3 sequences, with 12% occurring once and the leading ten covering roughly 10%. V shed 6 bases and J 7 bases; nucleotides not matched to a gene: 6. The CDR3 length is 15 residues. Germline V gene data show CDR1 as SNHLY and CDR2 as FYNNEI. The sample holds a few counts of this clonotype. No antigen is known for it. The sequence was collected from a man between 50 and 59 years old who received an inactivated influenza vaccine. This chain uses TRBV2 with TRBJ2-2, with 12 nucleotides matching TRBD2. Sequenced here: PBMCs from blood, sampled on the day of vaccination. CDR3 DNA sequence: TGTGCCAGCAGCGAGACTAGCGGGGGATTCGGGGAGCTGTTTTTT. Encoded protein: CASSETSGGFGELFF.